These 22 T cell receptor beta chains were sequenced from one sample in a study of naive and memory T cell subsets. Both TRBC1 and TRBC2 were covered by a beta constant-region primer of two equimolar oligonucleotides. Ligated cDNA was amplified by four rounds of PCR with nested alpha and beta constant-region primers and SP2. TCRdb re-derived calls from the UMI-ligation and nested PCR reads in MiXCR, one entry per CDR3 protein. Altogether about 82,000 distinct CDR3 sequences are present, 8% to 9.5% being singletons, with the ten largest covering 1.2%. Sample: naive CD8+ T cells from blood. The receptors were sampled from a human donor in good health.

The sample holds many counts of this clonotype. The V call is TRBV29-1, the J call TRBJ1-1; D is uncertain. The CDR3 spans 16 residues. The germline V gene has CDR1 SQVTM and CDR2 ANQGSEA. V shed 5 bases and J shed 7 bases, with 26 bases lying between them. The DNA for the CDR3 is TGCAGCGTTTTTCCACCCCCACCGTCCCGGTTGAATGAAGCTTTCTTT. Protein product: CSVFPPPPSRLNEAFF.

This clonotype came up many times. As DNA, the CDR3 is TGTGCCAGCAGCCCAGCGGGAGGAACAGATACGCAGTATTTT. This translates into CASSPAGGTDTQYF. The genes are TRBV7-2 and TRBJ2-3, with TRBD2 matching 9 bases. V gave up 5 bases and J gave up 3 bases; unmatched junction bases: 3. The CDR3 has 14 amino acids. Germline-derived CDR1 and CDR2 are SGHTA and FQGNSA.

This clonotype was counted at least ten times. The gene calls are TRBV20-1 and TRBJ2-7, with D perhaps TRBD2 (7 bases). The CDR3 has 19 residues. Germline V gene data show CDR1 as DFQATT and CDR2 as SNEGSKA (reference sequence). Trimming shortened V by 3 bases and J by 3 bases, and 30 bases separated the two germline ends. The CDR3 is CSARAPFTRSGDTFYEQYF. The CDR3 nucleotides read TGCAGTGCTAGGGCTCCTTTCACTAGGAGCGGGGACACTTTCTACGAGCAGTACTTC.

This clonotype was counted between two and nine times. The V gene is TRBV5-1, the J gene TRBJ2-1; no definite D call. This CDR3 has 15 residues. Germline V CDR1 and CDR2: SGHRS, YFSETQ. V was pared by 3 bases and J by 6 bases, with 16 bases between. For the CDR3, the DNA is TGCGCCAGCAGCTCCTTCGTGTCTGGCGGCAATGAGCAGTTCTTC. It encodes CASSSFVSGGNEQFF.

This clonotype was counted many times. The J gene is TRBJ2-1, the V gene TRBV5-5; 8 bases align to TRBD2. CDR3 size: 16 residues. The trim removed 4 bases at V and 8 bases at J, leaving 14 bases unmatched. Per germline, CDR1 SGHKS and CDR2 YYEKEE (reference sequence). The CDR3 bases are TGTGCCAGCAGCCCAACCAATCAACTAGCGGTCGATGAGCAGTTCTTC. It yields the protein CASSPTNQLAVDEQFF.

This clonotype was seen ten or more times. This sequence joins TRBV3-1 and TRBJ2-1; the match to TRBD2 covers 8 bases. CDR1 and CDR2 from the germline V gene are LGHDT and YNNKEL (reference sequence). This CDR3 is built from 17 residues. V trimming: 3 bases; J trimming: 4 bases; junction bases outside the gene matches: 11. The CDR3 protein is CASSHQRSGSGYNEQFF. CDR3 nucleotide sequence: TGTGCCAGCAGCCATCAGAGGAGCGGGAGCGGTTACAATGAGCAGTTCTTC.

In this sample, this clonotype turned up many times. For the CDR3, the DNA is TGTGCCAGCAGTTTACCCGGGAGTTTTGATGAGCAGTTCTTC. Translation gives CASSLPGSFDEQFF. The chain uses TRBV12-3 or TRBV12-4 and TRBJ2-1, with a weak D call TRBD2 (6 bases). Trimming took off 2 bases at V and 8 bases at J, with 13 bases between the two ends. The CDR3 spans 14 residues.

The J gene is TRBJ2-7, the V gene TRBV27, with D perhaps matching TRBD1 or TRBD2 (6 bases each). Trimming shortened V by 0 bases and J by 7 bases, and 16 bases separated the two germline ends. The CDR3 length is 15 residues. Germline CDR1 reads MNHEY; CDR2 reads SMNVEV (reference sequence). This chain's CDR3 is CASSLSRFGGPEQYF. In nucleotides, the CDR3 is TGTGCCAGCAGTTTATCCCGATTCGGGGGCCCTGAGCAGTACTTC.

This clonotype was seen a few times. The gene calls are TRBV6-6 and TRBJ2-1; no clear D. The V end was cut by 2 bases, the J end by 2 bases, with 19 bases between. The CDR3 sequence is 18 residues long. Germline V lookup: CDR1 MNHNY, CDR2 SVGAGI (reference sequence). CDR3 amino acids: CASSYVTYKDAPYNEQFF. CDR3 coding DNA: TGTGCCAGCAGTTACGTGACCTACAAGGACGCTCCCTACAATGAGCAGTTCTTC.

The chain joins TRBV6-2 or TRBV6-3 to TRBJ2-3; 9 nucleotides match TRBD1. The CDR3 consists of 15 residues. The V segment lost 6 bases and the J segment 1 base; nucleotides outside the gene matches: 5. Germline V gene data show CDR1 as MNHEY and CDR2 as SVGEGT. The CDR3 region is CASSARDRGTDTQYF. The CDR3 nucleotides read TGTGCCAGCAGCGCCAGGGACAGGGGCACAGATACGCAGTATTTT.

This clonotype was picked up a small number of times. The V call is TRBV14, the J call TRBJ2-7; a possible D gene is TRBD1 (6 bases). The germline gives CDR1 SGHDN, CDR2 FVKESK. Trimming left V 5 bases short and J 6 bases short, with 14 bases between. This CDR3 has 13 amino acids. The chain's CDR3 is CASSGQQGREQYF. CDR3 nucleotide sequence: TGTGCCAGCAGCGGGCAACAGGGCCGCGAGCAGTACTTC.

At least ten counts were recorded for this clonotype. V is TRBV12-3 or TRBV12-4 and J is TRBJ1-5, with 8 bases that match TRBD1. V was pared by 6 bases and J by 4 bases, with 5 bases of the junction left unmatched. The length of the CDR3 is 14 residues. The CDR3, as DNA: TGTGCCAGCAGCTTAACAGGGGGGAATCAGCCCCAGCATTTT. It yields the protein CASSLTGGNQPQHF.

The rearrangement uses TRBV29-1 and TRBJ2-7; maybe TRBD1 (6 bases). The CDR3 length is 13 residues. The V and J ends lost 5 bases and 0 bases respectively, with 11 bases between them. Germline-derived CDR1 and CDR2 are SQVTM and ANQGSEA. The CDR3 loop is CSVYGGVSYEQYF. CDR3 coding DNA: TGCAGCGTTTATGGGGGCGTCTCCTACGAGCAGTACTTC.

This clonotype was counted only a few times. The DNA of the CDR3 is TGTGCCAGCAGTTTATCGCGGCCACAAGAGACCCAGTACTTC. Its protein product is CASSLSRPQETQYF. The V call is TRBV27, the J call TRBJ2-5; no reliable D call. V was cut by 0 bases and J by 2 bases, with 7 bases left in between. CDR3 size: 14 residues. The germline CDR1 and CDR2 sequences are MNHEY and SMNVEV (reference sequence).

This clonotype was detected many times. The V and J genes are TRBV5-4 and TRBJ2-1; D possibly uses TRBD1 or TRBD2 (5 bases each). V gave up 4 bases and J gave up 4 bases, with 6 bases separating them. Germline values: CDR1 SGHNT, CDR2 YYREEE (reference sequence). The CDR3 runs 12 residues. The CDR3 DNA sequence: TGTGCCAGCAGCGAGGGGTACAATGAGCAGTTCTTC. Translation: CASSEGYNEQFF.

This clonotype showed up just a few times. The gene calls are TRBV7-9 and TRBJ2-1; 12 positions match TRBD1. In germline, CDR1 is SEHNR, CDR2 FQNEAQ (reference sequence). The CDR3 totals 17 residues. The J segment lost 8 bases and the V segment lost 5 bases, leaving 13 bases of the junction unmatched. The CDR3 sequence is CASSPTVGDRGRDEQFF. The CDR3 DNA reads as TGTGCCAGCAGCCCGACCGTGGGGGACAGGGGGCGGGATGAGCAGTTCTTC. The whole variable domain, remainder taken from reference TRBV7-9 and TRBJ2-1, is DTGVSQNPRHKITKRGQNVTFRCDPISEHNRLYWYRQTLGQGPEFLTYFQNEAQLEKSRLLSDRFSAERPKGSFSTLEIQRTEQGDSAMYLCASSPTVGDRGRDEQFFGPGTRLTVL.

The V call is TRBV9, the J call TRBJ2-3; 14 bases fit TRBD2. Germline loops: CDR1 SGDLS, CDR2 YYNGEE. The CDR3 runs to 16 residues. Germline trimming cut 0 bases from V and 6 bases from J; bases unmatched to any gene: 3. CDR3 amino acids: CASSVETSGRDDTQYF. In nucleotides, the CDR3 is TGTGCCAGCAGCGTAGAGACTAGCGGGAGGGATGATACGCAGTATTTT.

The chain is built from TRBV12-3 or TRBV12-4 and TRBJ2-2; D is uncertain. The CDR3 is 14 amino acids. V lost 3 bases to trimming and J lost 0 bases, with 5 bases between them. CDR3 sequence: CASSFRPNTGELFF. CDR3 in DNA: TGTGCCAGCAGTTTCAGACCGAACACCGGGGAGCTGTTTTTT.

A few counts support this clonotype. The rearrangement uses TRBV27 and TRBJ2-7, with D unresolved. CDR3 size: 14 residues. Trimming removed 2 bases at V and 3 bases at J, with 11 bases between. Per germline, CDR1 MNHEY and CDR2 SMNVEV (reference sequence). CDR3 DNA: TGTGCCAGCAGTTTAGGAAGGGTGGACTACGAGCAGTACTTC. Translation: CASSLGRVDYEQYF.

This clonotype was seen a few times. The chain has TRBV7-8 and TRBJ1-2; D unclear. V gave up 1 base and J gave up 10 bases, with 7 bases separating them. This CDR3 contains 11 residues. Germline lookup yields CDR1 SGHVS and CDR2 FQNEAQ. CDR3 in amino acids: CASSLGLSYTF. For the CDR3, the DNA is TGTGCCAGCAGCTTAGGGCTCTCCTACACCTTC. The full variable domain, in which reference TRBV7-8 and TRBJ1-2 provide the parts outside the CDR3, is GAGVSQSPRYKVAKRGQDVALRCDPISGHVSLFWYQQALGQGPEFLTYFQNEAQLDKSGLPSDRFFAERPEGSVSTLKIQRTQQEDSAVYLCASSLGLSYTFGSGTRLTVV.

V usage is TRBV10-3 and J usage is TRBJ2-5; 7 nucleotides align to TRBD2. CDR1 and CDR2 from the germline V gene are ENHRY and SYGVKD. The length of the CDR3 is 14 residues. V lost 0 bases to trimming and J lost 4 bases; unmatched junction nucleotides: 2. The CDR3 sequence: CAISESGLRETQYF. CDR3 DNA sequence: TGTGCCATCAGTGAGTCGGGACTACGAGAGACCCAGTACTTC.

This clonotype came up a few times. This chain joins TRBV7-9 and TRBJ2-7; D is possibly TRBD2 (6 bases). This CDR3 has 17 residues. Germline CDR1 reads SEHNR; CDR2 reads FQNEAQ (reference sequence). The V and J ends lost 7 bases and 2 bases respectively, with 24 bases between them. CDR3 coding DNA: TGTGCCAGCATCCTTATGGGAGGCGGCGGGAAAACCTACGAGCAGTACTTC. The encoded protein is CASILMGGGGKTYEQYF.